These T cell receptor beta chains were read from a single sample in a study of early T cells in non-severe SARS-CoV-2 infection. From the 5' RACE reads, TCRdb called clonotypes with MiXCR, one entry per CDR3 protein. The repertoire includes about 60,000 distinct CDR3 sequences, roughly 12% of them detected once, and 4.8% sits in the top ten. The sequenced material came from whole blood. Source of these receptors: an adult who was a healthcare worker with PCR-confirmed SARS-CoV-2 infection or an uninfected control (not recorded which). Each CDR3 is given with its conserved first and last residue. A D gene is named only where the DNA matches it firmly. Size values are once, few and many counts, or a class for expanded clones, and some rows have none.

>TRBJ1-1|TRBV20-1|-|few
CSAREWVENTEAFF
TGCAGTGCTAGAGAATGGGTAGAGAACACTGAAGCTTTCTTT
>TRBJ1-5|TRBV6-2/TRBV6-3|-|-
CASRQGNQPQHF
TGTGCCAGCCGACAGGGCAATCAGCCCCAGCATTTT
>TRBJ2-1|TRBV24-1|-|many
CATSDVPTGSWYNEQFF
TGTGCCACCAGTGATGTACCAACAGGGTCTTGGTACAATGAGCAGTTCTTC
>TRBJ1-1|TRBV29-1|-|-
CSVEGGTEAFF
TGCAGCGTTGAAGGGGGCACTGAAGCTTTCTTT
>TRBJ1-1|TRBV6-5|TRBD1|many
CASSPRTGGTEAFF
TGTGCCAGCAGCCCTCGTACAGGGGGCACTGAAGCTTTCTTT
>TRBJ2-1|TRBV7-2|-|-
CASSLERTGVNEQFF
TGTGCCAGCAGCTTAGAAAGGACCGGGGTCAATGAGCAGTTCTTC
>TRBJ1-1|TRBV5-1|-|-
CASSLGQESIGSEAFF
TGCGCCAGCAGCTTGGGACAGGAGAGCATCGGGTCTGAAGCTTTCTTT
>TRBJ2-1|TRBV5-5|-|-
CASSPSGHTYNEQFF
TGTGCCAGCAGCCCGAGCGGGCACACCTACAATGAGCAGTTCTTC
>TRBJ1-1|TRBV3-1|-|-
CASSQPYQAVTEAFF
TGTGCCAGCAGCCAACCTTACCAGGCGGTCACTGAAGCTTTCTTT
>TRBJ2-4|TRBV5-1|-|-
CASSLAGPVAKNIQYF
TGCGCCAGCAGCTTGGCCGGTCCCGTAGCCAAAAACATTCAGTACTTC
>TRBJ1-5|TRBV5-6|-|many
CASSRQSNQPQHF
TGTGCCAGCAGTCGACAGAGCAATCAGCCCCAGCATTTT
>TRBJ2-1|TRBV20-1|TRBD2|-
CSVRMRGDYNEQFF
TGCAGTGTTCGGATGCGGGGGGACTACAATGAGCAGTTCTTC
>TRBJ1-6|TRBV11-2|-|-
CASSLDLSSYNSPLHF
TGTGCCAGCAGCTTAGATCTGAGCTCCTATAATTCACCCCTCCACTTT
>TRBJ2-5|TRBV11-2|-|-
CASSLVRGETQYF
TGTGCCAGCAGCTTAGTTAGGGGAGAGACCCAGTACTTC
>TRBJ1-2|TRBV7-2|-|-
CASSLDGNGGYTF
TGTGCCAGCAGCTTAGATGGTAACGGCGGCTACACCTTC
>TRBJ2-3|TRBV9|-|many
CASSPRLDTQYF
TGTGCCAGCAGCCCTCGCTTGGATACGCAGTATTTT
>TRBJ2-1|TRBV29-1|TRBD2|few
CSVGRVSSGRGEQFF
TGCAGCGTTGGCCGGGTGTCTAGCGGGAGGGGTGAGCAGTTCTTC
>TRBJ2-3|TRBV20-1|TRBD1|few
CSAGARDRDSTDTQYF
TGCAGTGCTGGGGCCCGGGACAGGGATAGCACAGATACGCAGTATTTT
>TRBJ1-1|TRBV18|-|many
CASSPDAGSTEAFF
TGTGCCAGCTCACCAGATGCGGGATCCACTGAAGCTTTCTTT
>TRBJ1-5|TRBV5-1|-|few
CASSLEGRNNQPQHF
TGCGCCAGCAGCTTGGAAGGGAGGAACAATCAGCCCCAGCATTTT
>TRBJ1-1|TRBV20-1|-|-
CSARGEFYAFF
TGCAGTGCTCGCGGGGAGTTTTATGCTTTCTTT
>TRBJ2-1|TRBV3-1|TRBD2|-
CASSSGGLNVYNEQFF
TGTGCCAGCAGTTCGGGGGGACTAAATGTCTACAATGAGCAGTTCTTC
>TRBJ2-4|TRBV28|TRBD1|many
CASSLGTALTIQYF
TGTGCCAGCAGTTTAGGGACAGCGTTAACCATTCAGTACTTC
>TRBJ1-2|TRBV6-6|-|many
CASSYGFNTPGPKAYGYTF
TGTGCCAGCAGTTATGGATTTAATACTCCGGGACCGAAAGCCTATGGCTACACCTTC
>TRBJ1-3|TRBV12-3/TRBV12-4|-|many
CASSRLMAAGNTIYF
TGTGCCAGCAGTCGATTAATGGCTGCTGGAAACACCATATATTTT
>TRBJ2-2|TRBV7-2|-|-
CASSHGWPGVTGELFF
TGTGCCAGCAGCCATGGATGGCCAGGGGTGACCGGGGAGCTGTTTTTT
>TRBJ1-6|TRBV27|-|-
CASSFSTARSPLHF
TGTGCCAGCAGTTTTTCGACGGCCCGATCACCCCTCCACTTT
>TRBJ1-4|TRBV5-4|-|-
CASSLEATNEKLFF
TGTGCCAGCAGCTTGGAGGCAACTAATGAAAAACTGTTTTTT
>TRBJ1-6|TRBV28|-|many
CASSENRDGYSPLHF
TGTGCCAGCAGTGAGAACAGGGATGGTTATTCACCCCTCCACTTT
>TRBJ2-3|TRBV20-1|-|-
CSAPMGGGATDTQYF
TGCAGTGCTCCAATGGGTGGGGGGGCAACAGATACGCAGTATTTT
>TRBJ2-1|TRBV5-4|TRBD2|-
CASSLEVGGSYNEQFF
TGTGCCAGCAGCTTGGAGGTGGGGGGGTCCTACAATGAGCAGTTCTTC
>TRBJ1-1|TRBV18|-|many
CASSLGQELGRAEAFF
TGTGCCAGCTCACTGGGACAAGAGCTAGGACGCGCTGAAGCTTTCTTT
>TRBJ2-4|TRBV20-1|-|-
CSARDQWGKNIQYF
TGCAGTGCTAGAGATCAGTGGGGCAAAAACATTCAGTACTTC
>TRBJ2-3|TRBV6-2/TRBV6-3|TRBD2|-
CASSYERGSGTDTQYF
TGTGCCAGCAGTTACGAGCGGGGGAGCGGCACAGATACGCAGTATTTT
>TRBJ1-1|TRBV28|-|few
CASTGGTEAFF
TGTGCCAGCACGGGCGGCACTGAAGCTTTCTTT
>TRBJ2-5|TRBV7-2|TRBD2|-
CASSFRLAETQYF
TGTGCCAGCAGCTTCCGACTAGCGGAGACCCAGTACTTC
>TRBJ1-2|TRBV30|-|few
CAWSEFDGYTF
TGTGCCTGGAGTGAATTTGATGGCTACACCTTC
>TRBJ1-4|TRBV29-1|-|-
CSASTVGGSTNEKLFF
TGCAGCGCCTCCACGGTGGGGGGGTCAACTAATGAAAAACTGTTTTTT
>TRBJ2-7|TRBV28|TRBD2|-
CASSPPGLAGGPNHF
TGTGCCAGCAGTCCCCCGGGACTAGCGGGAGGGCCAAACCACTTC
>TRBJ2-1|TRBV12-3/TRBV12-4|TRBD2|-
CASSLYGGRVYNEQFF
TGTGCCAGCAGTTTATACGGCGGGAGGGTTTACAATGAGCAGTTCTTC
>TRBJ2-2|TRBV30|-|many
CAWSIGAGELFF
TGTGCCTGGAGCATAGGGGCCGGGGAGCTGTTTTTT
>TRBJ2-1|TRBV24-1|-|many
CATSDLGLVDNEQFF
TGTGCCACCAGTGATTTGGGCCTAGTGGACAATGAGCAGTTCTTC
>TRBJ2-1|TRBV5-1|-|-
CASSLAGNLYNEQFF
TGCGCCAGCAGCTTGGCAGGGAACCTCTACAATGAGCAGTTCTTC
>TRBJ2-1|TRBV10-3|TRBD1|-
CAIRGTGVRDEQFF
TGTGCCATCCGCGGGACAGGGGTAAGAGATGAGCAGTTCTTC
>TRBJ2-1|TRBV2|TRBD2|-
CASSEAGGGSEQFF
TGTGCCAGCAGTGAGGCGGGAGGGGGGAGTGAGCAGTTCTTC
>TRBJ2-7|TRBV29-1|-|many
CSARTASYEQYF
TGCAGCGCTCGGACAGCCTCCTACGAGCAGTACTTC
>TRBJ2-7|TRBV4-1|TRBD2|many
CASSPTSGRAFYEQYF
TGCGCCAGCAGCCCGACTAGCGGGAGGGCCTTTTACGAGCAGTACTTC
>TRBJ2-3|TRBV11-2|TRBD1|-
CASRRPGTATDTQYF
TGTGCCAGCAGGCGCCCCGGGACAGCTACAGATACGCAGTATTTT
>TRBJ2-3|TRBV6-5|-|-
CASSTKTGDTQYF
TGTGCCAGCAGCACAAAAACGGGAGATACGCAGTATTTT
>TRBJ2-5|TRBV5-1|-|few
CASSLGTHDQETQYF
TGCGCCAGCAGCCTGGGGACACACGATCAAGAGACCCAGTACTTC
>TRBJ2-7|TRBV28|TRBD2|few
CASSFSGGASEQYF
TGTGCCAGCAGTTTTTCGGGGGGAGCCTCCGAGCAGTACTTC
>TRBJ2-5|TRBV3-1|-|many
CASSQVPRARETQYF
TGTGCCAGCAGCCAAGTTCCCCGGGCCAGGGAGACCCAGTACTTC
>TRBJ1-1|TRBV6-1|-|-
CASRLTKNTEAFF
TGTGCCAGCAGACTGACAAAGAACACTGAAGCTTTCTTT